These T cell receptor beta chains were read from a single sample in a study of tumor-infiltrating lymphocytes in oesophageal squamous cell carcinoma. TCRdb re-called the PCR reads through MiXCR, storing one row per CDR3 protein. This sample carries just under 20,000 distinct CDR3 sequences, 40% to 50% of them seen once, and the ten largest clones take about 14%. Material for sequencing was normal esophageal tissue next to the tumor. These receptors all stem from a male donor with esophageal squamous cell carcinoma. CDR3s include the opening cysteine and the closing phenylalanine or tryptophan. D genes are given only for firm matches. Expanded clones are given a class, and other clones once, few, many or no size at all.

>TRBJ2-2|TRBV4-1|-|TRBD2
CASSLLAGLNTGELFF
TGCGCCAGCAGCCTACTAGCGGGACTGAACACCGGGGAGCTGTTTTTT
>TRBJ2-7|TRBV2|few|TRBD2
CASGGGWGEQYF
TGTGCCAGCGGGGGGGGGTGGGGCGAGCAGTACTTC
>TRBJ1-1|TRBV6-2/TRBV6-3|-|-
CASSKGTPNTEAFF
TGTGCCAGCAGTAAGGGCACTCCGAACACTGAAGCTTTCTTT
>TRBJ2-3|TRBV24-1|-|TRBD2
CATSETGGSTDTQYF
TGTGCCACCAGTGAGACGGGGGGAAGCACAGATACGCAGTATTTT
>TRBJ2-1|TRBV6-1|many|TRBD2
CASSEVWTSGRGYEQFF
TGTGCCAGCAGTGAAGTTTGGACTAGCGGGAGGGGGTATGAGCAGTTCTTC
>TRBJ2-5|TRBV7-2|few|-
CASSATNGGETQYF
TGTGCCAGCAGCGCCACTAACGGGGGAGAGACCCAGTACTTC
>TRBJ2-7|TRBV7-3|-|-
CASSLYGGETYEQYF
TGTGCCAGCAGCTTATACGGGGGTGAGACCTACGAGCAGTACTTC
>TRBJ2-6|TRBV20-1|-|-
CSARDGRGSGANVLTF
TGCAGTGCTAGAGATGGCAGGGGCTCTGGGGCCAACGTCCTGACTTTC
>TRBJ2-7|TRBV7-9|-|-
CASSPAESYEQYF
TGTGCCAGCAGTCCGGCCGAATCCTACGAGCAGTACTTC
>TRBJ2-5|TRBV12-3/TRBV12-4|-|TRBD2
CASSFFGAGGETQYF
TGTGCCAGCAGTTTTTTCGGAGCGGGAGGAGAGACCCAGTACTTC
>TRBJ2-5|TRBV7-6|-|-
CASSPAPQTQYF
TGTGCCAGCAGCCCGGCCCCTCAGACCCAGTACTTC
>TRBJ2-7|TRBV5-6|once|-
CASSLGGLTSYEQYF
TGTGCCAGCAGCTTGGGGGGACTGACTTCCTACGAGCAGTACTTC
>TRBJ2-5|TRBV7-9|-|-
CASSLFLQETQYF
TGTGCCAGCAGCTTATTCCTCCAAGAGACCCAGTACTTC
>TRBJ2-3|TRBV20-1|-|TRBD2
CSAKGTSASTDTQYF
TGCAGTGCTAAGGGGACTAGCGCCTCCACAGATACGCAGTATTTT
>TRBJ1-2|TRBV28|many|-
CASSDSYDYGYTF
TGTGCCAGCAGCGATTCGTACGACTATGGCTACACCTTC
>TRBJ2-5|TRBV28|many|-
CASSLSGYRLIF
TGTGCCAGCAGTCTCTCAGGGTATCGGCTGATTTTC
>TRBJ2-1|TRBV7-2|few|-
CASSLVKGSYNEQFF
TGTGCCAGCAGCTTGGTAAAGGGCTCCTACAATGAGCAGTTCTTC
>TRBJ2-7|TRBV7-2|-|-
CASSLTSEQYF
TGTGCCAGCAGCCTCACTTCCGAGCAGTACTTC
>TRBJ1-1|TRBV10-3|many|-
CAISGGPYEAFF
TGTGCCATCAGTGGGGGACCGTATGAGGCTTTCTTT
>TRBJ2-1|TRBV7-2|large|-
CASSEGLTNNEQFF
TGTGCCAGCAGCGAGGGACTGACCAACAATGAGCAGTTCTTC
>TRBJ2-7|TRBV24-1|-|-
CATSGPDLSYEQYF
TGTGCCACCAGTGGTCCAGACCTCTCCTACGAGCAGTACTTC
>TRBJ2-5|TRBV20-1|-|-
CSARGQQYQETQYF
TGCAGTGCTAGAGGGCAGCAGTACCAAGAGACCCAGTACTTC
>TRBJ2-7|TRBV7-2|-|TRBD2
CASSLVEGGRYEQYF
TGTGCCAGCAGCTTAGTTGAGGGAGGGCGCTACGAGCAGTACTTC
>TRBJ1-1|TRBV7-9|medium-sized|-
CASSLDRMNTEAFF
TGTGCCAGCAGCTTAGACAGAATGAACACTGAAGCTTTCTTT
>TRBJ2-5|TRBV6-1|many|TRBD2
CASRSPSGREETQYF
TGTGCCAGCAGATCCCCTAGCGGGAGGGAAGAGACCCAGTACTTC
>TRBJ2-5|TRBV11-2|once|-
CASSYTVGRGGETQYF
TGTGCCAGCAGCTATACGGTGGGGCGGGGTGGAGAGACCCAGTACTTC
>TRBJ2-5|TRBV2|-|TRBD1
CASRDRGRGETQYF
TGTGCCAGCAGGGACAGGGGGCGCGGGGAGACCCAGTACTTC
>TRBJ2-1|TRBV7-6|once|-
CASSSQQANEQFF
TGTGCCAGCAGCTCCCAACAGGCAAATGAGCAGTTCTTC
>TRBJ2-7|TRBV4-1|few|-
CASSQYFGGDEQYF
-
>TRBJ2-5|TRBV12-5|-|-
CASGLGVDYNEQYF
TGTGCTAGTGGTTTGGGGGTGGACTACAATGAGCAGTACTTC
>TRBJ2-7|TRBV4-2|-|TRBD1
CASSPQMTGEQYF
TGTGCCAGCAGCCCCCAAATGACAGGGGAGCAGTACTTC
>TRBJ2-2|TRBV28|-|TRBD1
CASTHSGTGTGELFF
TGTGCCAGCACCCATTCCGGGACAGGAACCGGGGAGCTGTTTTTT
>TRBJ2-1|TRBV5-4|few|-
CASTRDREGTRNEQFF
TGCGCCAGCACCCGGGACCGGGAAGGCACGCGCAATGAGCAGTTCTTC
>TRBJ1-5|TRBV6-6|-|TRBD1
CASRGTGSQPQHF
TGTGCCAGCAGGGGGACAGGGAGTCAGCCCCAGCATTTT
>TRBJ2-7|TRBV9|many|-
CASSSTGFPYEQYF
TGTGCCAGCAGTAGTACCGGCTTCCCCTACGAGCAGTACTTC
>TRBJ2-3|TRBV28|many|-
CASGRSSTDTQYF
TGTGCCAGTGGAAGGAGTAGCACAGATACGCAGTATTTT